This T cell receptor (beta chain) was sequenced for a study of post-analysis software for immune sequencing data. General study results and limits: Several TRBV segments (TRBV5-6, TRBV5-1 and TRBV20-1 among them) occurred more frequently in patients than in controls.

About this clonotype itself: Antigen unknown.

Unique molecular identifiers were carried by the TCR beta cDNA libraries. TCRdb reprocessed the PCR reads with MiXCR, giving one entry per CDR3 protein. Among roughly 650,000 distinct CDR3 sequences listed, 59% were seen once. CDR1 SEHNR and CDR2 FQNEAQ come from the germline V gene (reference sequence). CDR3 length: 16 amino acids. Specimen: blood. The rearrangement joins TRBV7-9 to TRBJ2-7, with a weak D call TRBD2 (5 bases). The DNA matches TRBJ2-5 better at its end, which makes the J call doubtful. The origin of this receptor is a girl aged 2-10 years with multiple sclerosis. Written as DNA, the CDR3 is TGTGCCAGCAGCTTAGGCGACGAGGGAATAATGAAGACCCAGTACTTC. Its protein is CASSLGDEGIMKTQYF.